Presented here are 24 T cell receptor beta chains from one specimen sequenced in a study of T-cell reconstitution after alpha-beta-depleted transplantation in children. Preparing the TCRbeta library involved the use of unique molecular identifiers. From the PCR reads, TCRdb called clonotypes with MiXCR, one entry per CDR3 protein. The data show a few hundred thousand distinct CDR3 sequences, with about a quarter seen just once and 30% to 40% held by the top ten. Sequencing used PBMCs, obtained before TCRalphabeta/CD19-depleted stem cell transplant. The receptors originated from a boy younger than two with Wiskott-Aldrich syndrome, due to receive a stem cell transplant.

The table lists this clonotype with many counts. The chain employs TRBV7-8 and TRBJ2-3; D may be TRBD2 (5 bases). Germline V lookup: CDR1 SGHVS, CDR2 FQNEAQ. The CDR3 is 14 residues long. V was shortened by 0 bases and J by 4 bases, with 8 bases between the two germline ends. The CDR3 sequence is CASSLAGAADTQYF. The CDR3 bases are TGTGCCAGCAGCTTAGCGGGAGCAGCAGATACGCAGTATTTT.

This sequence joins TRBV10-3 and TRBJ1-6, with D unclear. Trimming cost V 2 bases and J 5 bases, with 7 bases left between them. The CDR3 is 14 amino acids. Looked up from germline, CDR1 is ENHRY and CDR2 is SYGVKD. The CDR3 here is CAISERQNNSPLHF. The CDR3 region has the DNA TGTGCCATCAGTGAGAGGCAGAATAATTCACCCCTCCACTTT.

The V gene is TRBV7-8, the J gene TRBJ2-7; D ambiguous. Germline CDR1 is SGHVS and CDR2 is FQNEAQ. The CDR3 consists of 14 residues. V gave up 2 bases and J gave up 1 base, with 9 bases separating them. CDR3 in amino acids: CASSLFAGSYEQYF. CDR3 nucleotide sequence: TGTGCCAGCAGCTTATTTGCCGGTTCCTACGAGCAGTACTTC.

This clonotype turned up a few times. The chain carries TRBV10-3 and TRBJ2-3; D possibly uses TRBD1 or TRBD2 (5 bases each). V gave up 10 bases and J gave up 6 bases, with 17 bases separating them. In germline, CDR1 is ENHRY, CDR2 SYGVKD. This CDR3 contains 13 residues. This CDR3 is CATRDGLADTQYF. CDR3 sequence (DNA): TGTGCCACCAGGGACGGACTGGCGGATACGCAGTATTTT.

The chain employs TRBV18 and TRBJ1-2; D is possibly TRBD1 (5 bases). The V and J ends lost 3 bases and 6 bases respectively, with 11 bases between them. Germline lookup yields CDR1 KGHSH and CDR2 LQKENI. The CDR3 is 13 residues long. The CDR3 sequence: CASSPSAGHGYTF. DNA for the CDR3: TGTGCCAGCTCACCGTCGGCGGGGCATGGCTACACCTTC. The whole variable domain, remainder taken from reference TRBV18 and TRBJ1-2, is NAGVMQNPRHLVRRRGQEARLRCSPMKGHSHVYWYRQLPEEGLKFMVYLQKENIIDESGMPKERFSAEFPKEGPSILRIQQVVRGDSAAYFCASSPSAGHGYTFGSGTRLTVV.

The V gene is TRBV19, the J gene TRBJ2-6; the D gene is possibly TRBD1 (5 bases). Looked up from germline, CDR1 is LNHDA and CDR2 is SQIVND (reference sequence). This CDR3 contains 14 residues. Trimming pared 4 bases from V and 4 bases from J, leaving 8 bases between. The CDR3 DNA is TGTGCCAGTAGTACCAGGGCAGGGGCCAACGTCCTGACTTTC. Residues: CASSTRAGANVLTF.

The V gene is TRBV9, the J gene TRBJ1-2; TRBD1 is a possible D gene (5 bases). This CDR3 has 19 amino acids. With 0 bases removed from V and 4 bases from J, the gap between germline ends came to 25 bases. Germline CDR1 reads SGDLS; CDR2 reads YYNGEE. CDR3 in DNA: TGTGCCAGCAGCGTAGGGGGGTGGGGAGGGCGGAATTTAATCTATGGCTACACCTTC. This gives the protein CASSVGGWGGRNLIYGYTF.

This clonotype has a handful of counts. The V gene is TRBV6-5, the J gene TRBJ2-5, with 8 nucleotides matching TRBD2. The length of the CDR3 is 15 residues. J lost 6 bases, V lost 4 bases, and 10 bases had no gene match. Germline CDR1 MNHEY, CDR2 SVGAGI. CDR3 in amino acids: CASSSRAGVSKTQYF. CDR3 coding DNA: TGTGCCAGCAGTTCCCGAGCGGGAGTATCGAAGACCCAGTACTTC.

The genes are TRBV2 and TRBJ2-1, with D perhaps TRBD2 (6 bases). The CDR3 consists of 11 residues. V lost 7 bases and J 14 bases, leaving 15 bases between the germline ends. The germline V gene encodes CDR1 SNHLY and CDR2 FYNNEI. The CDR3 sequence: CASTRGLEKFF. The CDR3, as DNA: TGTGCCAGCACGAGGGGACTCGAGAAGTTCTTC. Looking up the rest from reference TRBV2 and TRBJ2-1 gives the full variable domain: EPEVTQTPSHQVTQMGQEVILRCVPISNHLYFYWYRQILGQKVEFLVSFYNNEISEKSEIFDDQFSVERPDGSNFTLKIRSTKLEDSAMYFCASTRGLEKFFGPGTRLTVL.

This clonotype was seen a handful of times. This chain joins TRBV20-1 and TRBJ2-2, with 9 bases identical to TRBD2. The ends lost 0 bases at V and 1 base at J; junction bases unmatched: 3. Germline V gene lookup returns CDR1 DFQATT and CDR2 SNEGSKA (reference sequence). This CDR3 is built from 16 residues. The CDR3 region is CSARDRREGNTGELFF. The CDR3 DNA reads TGCAGTGCTAGAGATAGGCGGGAGGGGAACACCGGGGAGCTGTTTTTT.

This clonotype has only a few counts. The gene calls are TRBV28 and TRBJ2-1, with 9 positions matching TRBD1. Per germline, CDR1 MDHEN and CDR2 SYDVKM. This CDR3 contains 15 residues. V lost 7 bases, J lost 7 bases, and 11 bases stayed unmatched. In nucleotides, the CDR3 is TGTGCCAGCAACCCCCCGGGACAGGGATGGAATGAGCAGTTCTTC. It translates to CASNPPGQGWNEQFF.

This clonotype was picked up a small number of times. The chain carries TRBV7-9 and TRBJ1-1, with D hard to call. The CDR3 is 14 amino acids. Between the trimmed V and J ends, which lost 5 bases and 2 bases, there was a span of 12 bases. Germline V gene sequence: CDR1 SEHNR, CDR2 FQNEAQ (reference sequence). DNA for the CDR3: TGTGCCAGCAGCGACCCCCAACCTAACACTGAAGCTTTCTTT. Residues: CASSDPQPNTEAFF.

This clonotype turned up a few times. The V and J genes are TRBV20-1 and TRBJ2-2; no clear D. Germline CDR1 is DFQATT and CDR2 is SNEGSKA (reference sequence). V lost 3 bases and J 8 bases, leaving 7 bases between the germline ends. The CDR3 spans 11 residues. CDR3 residues: CSASSGGELFF. The CDR3 DNA follows: TGCAGTGCTAGTTCCGGTGGGGAGCTGTTTTTT.

This chain uses TRBV20-1 with TRBJ2-3; a possible D gene is TRBD1 (6 bases). The V gene lost 3 bases and the J gene lost 4 bases, with 8 bases spanning the gap. The length of the CDR3 is 12 residues. Germline CDR1 DFQATT, CDR2 SNEGSKA (reference sequence). The CDR3 protein is CSARGAADTQYF. The CDR3 DNA sequence: TGCAGTGCTAGGGGGGCCGCAGATACGCAGTATTTT.

V gene TRBV10-2 combines with J gene TRBJ2-5; TRBD2 aligns across 15 bases. This CDR3 comprises 16 residues. Germline assignment: CDR1 WSHSY and CDR2 SAAADI. J lost 2 bases, V lost 5 bases, and 3 bases had no gene match. CDR3 amino acids: CASSWTSGRVQETQYF. The CDR3 region has the DNA TGCGCCAGCAGTTGGACTAGCGGGAGGGTACAAGAGACCCAGTACTTC.

The sample holds a few counts of this clonotype. The CDR3 DNA reads TGTGCCAGCAGCTTCGCGGAGTTGCAGGGGAACACTGAAGCTTTCTTT. Its translation is CASSFAELQGNTEAFF. The chain employs TRBV5-5 and TRBJ1-1; maybe TRBD1 (5 bases). Germline loops: CDR1 SGHKS, CDR2 YYEKEE (reference sequence). V lost 2 bases to trimming and J lost 1 base, with 15 bases between them. There are 16 residues in the CDR3.

This chain links TRBV10-3 with TRBJ2-7; 7 bases are a match to TRBD2. CDR3 length: 12 amino acids. The germline CDR1 and CDR2 sequences are ENHRY and SYGVKD. The ends lost 7 bases at V and 3 bases at J; junction bases unmatched: 3. The CDR3 DNA is TGTGCCATCACGCCTAGCGGCTACGAGCAGTACTTC. This encodes CAITPSGYEQYF.

This clonotype was picked up one time. The CDR3 sequence is CSARSGGVQYF. Here the CDR3 DNA reads TGCAGTGCTAGGAGCGGGGGGGTTCAGTATTTT. This rearrangement joins TRBV20-1 to TRBJ2-3; TRBD2 matches 10 bases. Germline CDR1 reads DFQATT; CDR2 reads SNEGSKA (reference sequence). J lost 12 bases, V lost 3 bases, and 3 bases had no gene match. This CDR3 region has 11 residues.

This clonotype was picked up many times. This chain links TRBV5-1 with TRBJ2-1; D uncertain. The CDR3 totals 15 residues. The V and J ends lost 3 bases and 3 bases respectively, with 13 bases between them. Looked up from germline, CDR1 is SGHRS and CDR2 is YFSETQ. CDR3 in amino acids: CASSSSRPLYNEQFF. The CDR3 DNA reads TGCGCCAGCAGCTCGAGTCGCCCCCTCTACAATGAGCAGTTCTTC.

This clonotype was observed a few times. CDR3 bases: TGTGCCAGCAGTAAAGACAGGGTCAATGAGACCCAGTACTTC. As protein: CASSKDRVNETQYF. The rearrangement joins TRBV12-3 or TRBV12-4 to TRBJ2-5, with 7 bases lining up with TRBD1. This CDR3 contains 14 residues. Germline trimming cut 5 bases from V and 5 bases from J; bases unmatched to any gene: 8.

This clonotype occurred a few times. The chain has TRBV7-2 and TRBJ2-7; 8 bases line up with TRBD2. CDR1 and CDR2 from the germline V gene are SGHTA and FQGNSA. J lost 4 bases, V lost 3 bases, and 8 bases had no gene match. The CDR3 loop spans 15 amino acids. CDR3 protein: CASSFGTSSGYEQYF. The CDR3, as DNA: TGTGCCAGCAGCTTCGGGACTAGTTCTGGTTACGAGCAGTACTTC.

This clonotype turned up a few times. The rearrangement joins TRBV4-2 to TRBJ2-1; 8 bases line up with TRBD2. Per the germline V gene, CDR1 is LGHNA and CDR2 is YNFKEQ. CDR3 length equals 16 residues. V dropped 2 bases and J dropped 8; count of bases not matched to a gene: 11. CDR3 sequence (DNA): TGTGCCAGCAGCCAACAGACCGGGACTAGTATATATGAGCAGTTCTTC. Residues: CASSQQTGTSIYEQFF.

The rearrangement links TRBV5-1 to TRBJ2-3; D is perhaps TRBD1 (7 bases). The CDR3 is 17 amino acids. Germline lookup yields CDR1 SGHRS and CDR2 YFSETQ. The germline V and J ends were trimmed by 8 bases and 0 bases, with 22 bases remaining between them. CDR3 bases: TGCGCCAGTACTCAATACAGGGGAGGCACTAGCACAGATACGCAGTATTTT. It translates to CASTQYRGGTSTDTQYF.

This sequence joins TRBV6-1 and TRBJ1-3, with 7 positions matching TRBD1. There are 15 residues in the CDR3. V gave up 11 bases and J gave up 4 bases; unmatched junction bases: 14. The V gene's germline CDR1 is MNHNS and CDR2 SASEGT. CDR3 sequence: CAGGGGGARGNTIYF. DNA of the CDR3: TGTGCCGGGGGGGGAGGGGGCGCGAGGGGAAACACCATATATTTT.